The clone carrying this TCR beta chain was counted between two and nine times. Its antigen is as yet unknown. 5'RACE with constant-segment primers yielded barcoded, UMI-tagged TCR alpha and TCR beta cDNA libraries. TCRdb fed the 5' RACE reads into MiXCR, producing one record per CDR3 protein. The sample shows 100,000 to 150,000 distinct CDR3 sequences, approximately 5.9% of them seen only once. V gave up 5 bases and J gave up 2 bases, with 11 bases separating them. The CDR3 consists of 14 residues. This entry belongs to a study of T-cell memory formation after mild COVID-19. Study results and caveats: Clones contracting across day 15 to 85 had a balanced CD4/CD8 profile; later expanding clones leaned CD4+. Nothing showed for sure that second-wave clones peaking on day 37 were SARS-CoV-2 specific. Pre-infection memory contained some responding clones, which suggested that cross-reactive memory had joined.

Sequenced: PBMCs or a T cell subset sorted from them (not recorded which). The rearrangement uses TRBV12-3 or TRBV12-4 and TRBJ2-3, with D unclear. The receptor was isolated from an adult woman who had mild COVID-19 (a few samples of this study predate the infection). Cell type and time point are not known. For the CDR3, the DNA is TGTGCCAGCAGTCCCTCCCCCTCCACAGATACGCAGTATTTT. Residues: CASSPSPSTDTQYF.